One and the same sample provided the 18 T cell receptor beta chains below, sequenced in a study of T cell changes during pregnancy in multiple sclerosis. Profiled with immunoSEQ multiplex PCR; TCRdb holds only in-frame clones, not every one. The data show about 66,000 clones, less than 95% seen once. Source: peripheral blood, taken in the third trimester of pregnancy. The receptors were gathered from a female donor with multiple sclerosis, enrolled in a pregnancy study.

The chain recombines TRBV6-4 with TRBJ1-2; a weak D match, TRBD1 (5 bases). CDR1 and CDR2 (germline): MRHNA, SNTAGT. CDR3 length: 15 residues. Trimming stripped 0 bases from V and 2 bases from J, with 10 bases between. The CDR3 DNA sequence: TGTGCCAGCAGTGACTCGGGGAGGGGAAACTATGGCTACACCTTC. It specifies CASSDSGRGNYGYTF.

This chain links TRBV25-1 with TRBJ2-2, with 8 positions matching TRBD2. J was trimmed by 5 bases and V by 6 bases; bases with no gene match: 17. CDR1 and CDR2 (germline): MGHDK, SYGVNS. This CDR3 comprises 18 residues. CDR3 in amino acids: CASSKHQPGIAGTGELFF. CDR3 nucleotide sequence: TGTGCCAGCAGCAAACACCAGCCAGGGATAGCGGGAACCGGGGAGCTGTTTTTT.

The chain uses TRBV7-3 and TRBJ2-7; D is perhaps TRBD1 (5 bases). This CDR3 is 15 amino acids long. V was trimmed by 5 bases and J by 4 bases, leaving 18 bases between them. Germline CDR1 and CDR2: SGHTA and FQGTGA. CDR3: CASSQGADRSYEQYF. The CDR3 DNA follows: TGTGCCAGCAGCCAAGGGGCGGACCGGTCTTACGAGCAGTACTTC.

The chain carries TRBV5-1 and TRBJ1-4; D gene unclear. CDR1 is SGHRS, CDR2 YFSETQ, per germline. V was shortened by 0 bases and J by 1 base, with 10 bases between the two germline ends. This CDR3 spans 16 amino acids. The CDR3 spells CASSLGVGLTNEKLFF. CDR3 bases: TGCGCCAGCAGCTTGGGAGTCGGGTTAACTAATGAAAAACTGTTTTTT.

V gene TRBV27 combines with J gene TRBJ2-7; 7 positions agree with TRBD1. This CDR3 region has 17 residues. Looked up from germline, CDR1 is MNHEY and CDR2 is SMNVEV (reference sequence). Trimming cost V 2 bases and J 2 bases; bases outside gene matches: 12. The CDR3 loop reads CASSLPKRQGPTYEQYF. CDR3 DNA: TGTGCCAGCAGTTTACCCAAACGACAGGGACCCACCTACGAGCAGTACTTC.

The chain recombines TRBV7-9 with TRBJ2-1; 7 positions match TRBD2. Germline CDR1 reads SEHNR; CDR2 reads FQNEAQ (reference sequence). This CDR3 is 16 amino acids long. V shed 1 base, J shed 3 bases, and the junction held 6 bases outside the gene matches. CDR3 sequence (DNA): TGTGCCAGCAGCTTAGTTGGGAGGGACTACTACAATGAGCAGTTCTTC. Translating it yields CASSLVGRDYYNEQFF.

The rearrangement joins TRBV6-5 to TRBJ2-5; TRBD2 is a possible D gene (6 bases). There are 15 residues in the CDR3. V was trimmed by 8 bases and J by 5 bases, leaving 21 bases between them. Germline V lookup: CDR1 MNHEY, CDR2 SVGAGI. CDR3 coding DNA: TGTGCCAGCTCCTTCGGTCGGGCGAGCGGGGAGACCCAGTACTTC. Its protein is CASSFGRASGETQYF.

CDR3 amino acids: CAWSETGAEQYF. The CDR3 DNA is TGTGCCTGGAGTGAAACAGGGGCCGAGCAGTACTTC. This sequence joins TRBV30 and TRBJ2-7, with TRBD1 matching over 7 bases. Trimming took 1 base from V and 6 from J; bases not matched to a gene: 3. This CDR3 spans 12 amino acids. CDR1 and CDR2 (germline): GTSNPN, SVGIG (reference sequence).

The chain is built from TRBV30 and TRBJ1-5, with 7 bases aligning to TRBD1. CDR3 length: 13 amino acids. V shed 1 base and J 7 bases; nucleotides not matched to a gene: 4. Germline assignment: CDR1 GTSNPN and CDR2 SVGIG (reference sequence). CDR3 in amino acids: CAWSGQGNQPQHF. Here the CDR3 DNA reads TGTGCCTGGAGTGGACAGGGAAACCAGCCCCAGCATTTT.

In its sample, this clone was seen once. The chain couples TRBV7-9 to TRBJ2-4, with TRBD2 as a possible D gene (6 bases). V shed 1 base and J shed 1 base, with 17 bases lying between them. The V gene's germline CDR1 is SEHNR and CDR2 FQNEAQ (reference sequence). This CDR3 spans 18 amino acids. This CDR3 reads CASSLVPFGGGAKNIQYF. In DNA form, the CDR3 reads TGTGCCAGCAGCTTAGTCCCGTTCGGGGGTGGCGCCAAAAACATTCAGTACTTC.

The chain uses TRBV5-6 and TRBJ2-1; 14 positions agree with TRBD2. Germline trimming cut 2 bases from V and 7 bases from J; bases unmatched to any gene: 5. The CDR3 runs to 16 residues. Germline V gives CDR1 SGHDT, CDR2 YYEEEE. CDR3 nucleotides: TGTGCCAGCAGCTTCGGGGGACTAGCGGGGGAGAATGAGCAGTTCTTC. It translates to CASSFGGLAGENEQFF.

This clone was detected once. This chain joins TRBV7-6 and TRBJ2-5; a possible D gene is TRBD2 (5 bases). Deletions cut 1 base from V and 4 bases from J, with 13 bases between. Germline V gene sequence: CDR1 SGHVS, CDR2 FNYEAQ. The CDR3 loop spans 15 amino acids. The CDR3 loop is CASSLGAGGGETQYF. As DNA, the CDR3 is TGTGCCAGCAGCTTAGGGGCAGGAGGCGGAGAGACCCAGTACTTC. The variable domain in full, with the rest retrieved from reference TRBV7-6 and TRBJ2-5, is GAGVSQSPRYKVTKRGQDVALRCDPISGHVSLYWYRQALGQGPEFLTYFNYEAQQDKSGLPNDRFSAERPEGSISTLTIQRTEQRDSAMYRCASSLGAGGGETQYFGPGTRLLVL.

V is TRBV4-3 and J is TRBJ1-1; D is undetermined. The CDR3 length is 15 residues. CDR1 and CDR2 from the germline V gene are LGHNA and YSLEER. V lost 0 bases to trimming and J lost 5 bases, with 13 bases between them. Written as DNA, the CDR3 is TGCGCCAGCAGCCAAGATCTGGCAGGCGGGACTGAAGCTTTCTTT. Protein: CASSQDLAGGTEAFF.

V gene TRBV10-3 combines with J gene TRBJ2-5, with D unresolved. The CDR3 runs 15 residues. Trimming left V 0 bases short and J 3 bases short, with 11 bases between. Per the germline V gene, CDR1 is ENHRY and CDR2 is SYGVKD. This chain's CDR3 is CAISESPTAEETQYF. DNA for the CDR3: TGTGCCATCAGTGAGTCACCCACGGCGGAAGAGACCCAGTACTTC.

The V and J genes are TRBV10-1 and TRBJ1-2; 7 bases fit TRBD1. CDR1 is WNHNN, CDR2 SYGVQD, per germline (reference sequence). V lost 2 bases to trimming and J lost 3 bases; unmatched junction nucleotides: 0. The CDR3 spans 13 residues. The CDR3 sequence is CASSEQGDYGYTF. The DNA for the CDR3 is TGCGCCAGCAGTGAGCAGGGGGACTATGGCTACACCTTC.

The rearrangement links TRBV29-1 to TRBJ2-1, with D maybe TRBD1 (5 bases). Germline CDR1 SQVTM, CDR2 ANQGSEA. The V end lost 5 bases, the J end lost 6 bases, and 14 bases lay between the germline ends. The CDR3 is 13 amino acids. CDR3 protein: CSVSSRVSNEQFF. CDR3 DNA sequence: TGCAGCGTTTCGAGCAGGGTAAGCAATGAGCAGTTCTTC.

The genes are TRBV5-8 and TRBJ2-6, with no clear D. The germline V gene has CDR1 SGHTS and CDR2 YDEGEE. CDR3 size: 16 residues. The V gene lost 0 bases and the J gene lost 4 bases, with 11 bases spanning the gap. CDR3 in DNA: TGTGCCAGCAGCTTGGAAGGAGTCCGGGGGGCCAACGTCCTGACTTTC. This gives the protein CASSLEGVRGANVLTF. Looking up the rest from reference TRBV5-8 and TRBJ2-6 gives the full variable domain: EAGVTQSPTHLIKTRGQQATLRCSPISGHTSVYWYQQALGLGLQFLLWYDEGEERNRGNFPPRFSGRQFPNYSSELNVNALELEDSALYLCASSLEGVRGANVLTFGAGSRLTVL.

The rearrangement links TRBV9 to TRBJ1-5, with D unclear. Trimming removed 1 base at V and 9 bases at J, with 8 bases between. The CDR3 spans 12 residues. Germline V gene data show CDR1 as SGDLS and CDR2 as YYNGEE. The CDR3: CASSVLGGPQHF. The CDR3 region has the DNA TGTGCCAGCAGCGTATTGGGAGGGCCCCAGCATTTT.